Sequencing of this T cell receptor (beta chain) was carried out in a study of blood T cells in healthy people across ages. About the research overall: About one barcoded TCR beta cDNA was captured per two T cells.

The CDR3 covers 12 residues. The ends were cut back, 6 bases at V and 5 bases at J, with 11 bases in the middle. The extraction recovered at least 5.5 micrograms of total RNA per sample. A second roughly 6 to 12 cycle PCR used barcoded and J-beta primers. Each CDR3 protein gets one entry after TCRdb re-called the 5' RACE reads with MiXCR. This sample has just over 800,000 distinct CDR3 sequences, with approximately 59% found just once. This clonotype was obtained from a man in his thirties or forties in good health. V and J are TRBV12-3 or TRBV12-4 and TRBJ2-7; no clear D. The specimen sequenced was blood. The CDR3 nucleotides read TGTGCCAGCAGCCCCCATCCGCACGAGCAGTACTTC. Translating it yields CASSPHPHEQYF.